The 32 T cell receptor beta chains presented below share a single source sample, sequenced in a study of CD8 T cells in ankylosing spondylitis. In TCRdb, the 5' RACE reads were re-called with MiXCR into one record per CDR3 protein. The sample shows some 340,000 distinct CDR3 sequences, 14% to 15% of them seen only once. Sequencing input: blood, either unsorted or a sorted T cell fraction (not recorded which). The receptors stem from a male donor with ankylosing spondylitis or in good health (not recorded which).

The chain combines TRBV5-1 with TRBJ1-1; D is ambiguous. Between the trimmed V and J ends, which lost 3 bases and 1 base, there was a span of 13 bases. CDR3 size: 15 residues. Looked up from germline, CDR1 is SGHRS and CDR2 is YFSETQ. The CDR3: CASSSVDLRNTEAFF. The DNA for the CDR3 is TGCGCCAGCAGCTCGGTCGATTTGAGGAACACTGAAGCTTTCTTT.

Only a few counts were recorded for this clonotype. The chain carries TRBV11-3 and TRBJ2-5; D is perhaps TRBD2 (5 bases). CDR1 is SGHNT, CDR2 YENEEA, per germline. This CDR3 is built from 12 residues. With 4 bases removed from V and 7 bases from J, the gap between germline ends came to 10 bases. In nucleotides, the CDR3 is TGTGCCAGCAGCTCGTTTGGGAGGACCCAGTACTTC. The encoded protein is CASSSFGRTQYF.

This clonotype has more than one count but fewer than ten. The genes are TRBV30 and TRBJ2-2; D ambiguous. CDR1 and CDR2 from the germline V gene are GTSNPN and SVGIG (reference sequence). CDR3 length equals 12 residues. V lost 4 bases, J lost 7 bases, and 10 bases lay in between. The CDR3: CAWIRAFGELFF. The CDR3, as DNA: TGTGCCTGGATACGGGCTTTCGGGGAGCTGTTTTTT.

This clonotype appeared a few times. CDR3 in DNA: TGTGCCAGCACCAAATCGGGCGCAGGGGGATATTCACCCCTCCACTTT. This sequence encodes CASTKSGAGGYSPLHF. The chain employs TRBV12-3 or TRBV12-4 and TRBJ1-6, with TRBD1 identical over 7 bases. The ends lost 7 bases at V and 8 bases at J; junction bases unmatched: 14. The CDR3 loop spans 16 amino acids.

CDR3 residues: CASSPPRGLAGGSAQYF. The CDR3 DNA reads as TGTGCCAGCAGCCCCCCTCGGGGACTAGCGGGGGGTTCGGCCCAGTATTTT. V gene TRBV7-8 combines with J gene TRBJ2-3; the match to TRBD2 covers 15 bases. The CDR3 covers 17 residues. CDR1 SGHVS and CDR2 FQNEAQ come from the germline V gene. The trim removed 5 bases at V and 12 bases at J, leaving 15 bases unmatched.

The rearrangement joins TRBV21-1 to TRBJ2-3; the D segment call TRBD2 is taken from the table without a DNA check. TRBV21-1 is classified as a pseudogene. There are 16 residues in the CDR3. The CDR3 bases are TGTGCCAGCAGCAATGGGAGGCGATTTAACACAGATACGCAGTATTTT. This translates into CASSNGRRFNTDTQYF.

In its sample, this clonotype was seen many times. The V gene is TRBV29-1, the J gene TRBJ2-1, with a possible D match to TRBD1 (5 bases). This CDR3 comprises 12 residues. CDR1 is SQVTM, CDR2 ANQGSEA, per germline. Trimming took off 1 base at V and 8 bases at J, with 9 bases between the two ends. As DNA, the CDR3 is TGCAGCGTTGAAGCCCAGGGATATGAGCAGTTCTTC. This sequence encodes CSVEAQGYEQFF.

The rearrangement uses TRBV20-1 and TRBJ1-3; 7 nucleotides match TRBD1. Germline V gives CDR1 DFQATT, CDR2 SNEGSKA (reference sequence). V lost 4 bases to trimming and J lost 8 bases; unmatched junction nucleotides: 8. CDR3 length: 13 amino acids. This CDR3 reads CSATTGPVDTIYF. DNA of the CDR3: TGCAGTGCTACGACAGGGCCGGTCGACACCATATATTTT.

This clonotype came up a few times. The chain has TRBV5-1 and TRBJ2-2; weak D call: TRBD2 (5 bases). V was cut by 6 bases and J by 5 bases, with 14 bases left in between. Germline V gene data show CDR1 as SGHRS and CDR2 as YFSETQ. This CDR3 has 14 amino acids. The CDR3 loop reads CASKGLLVTGELFF. In nucleotides, the CDR3 is TGCGCCAGCAAAGGACTGCTAGTAACCGGGGAGCTGTTTTTT.

This clonotype was observed a handful of times. The V call is TRBV11-3, the J call TRBJ2-7; maybe TRBD2 (6 bases). This CDR3 comprises 14 residues. The germline CDR1 and CDR2 sequences are SGHNT and YENEEA. The ends were cut back, 3 bases at V and 5 bases at J, with 14 bases in the middle. CDR3 sequence: CASSLGLPGNEQYF. CDR3 bases: TGTGCCAGCAGCTTGGGACTCCCGGGCAACGAGCAGTACTTC.

At least ten counts were recorded for this clonotype. This chain joins TRBV3-1 and TRBJ2-7, with TRBD2 identical over 13 bases. Germline CDR1 and CDR2: LGHDT and YNNKEL (reference sequence). Unmatched junction bases numbered 10, after V lost 3 bases and J lost 5 bases. The length of the CDR3 is 17 residues. The CDR3 region has the DNA TGTGCCAGCAGCCACTCACGGACTAGCGGGGGCGGCAACGAGCAGTACTTC. Its translation is CASSHSRTSGGGNEQYF.

This clonotype was observed a handful of times. The J gene is TRBJ2-7, the V gene TRBV20-1; D perhaps matches TRBD1 (6 bases). The germline gives CDR1 DFQATT, CDR2 SNEGSKA (reference sequence). This CDR3 spans 14 amino acids. Trimming took 1 base from V and 4 from J, leaving 14 bases between them. CDR3 nucleotide sequence: TGCAGTGCTAGAGGACAGCAGGGGATTTACGAGCAGTACTTC. This encodes CSARGQQGIYEQYF.

This clonotype was picked up a small number of times. The chain combines TRBV30 with TRBJ2-1; TRBD2 is a possible D gene (6 bases). CDR1 GTSNPN and CDR2 SVGIG come from the germline V gene (reference sequence). Trimming stripped 0 bases from V and 3 bases from J, with 9 bases between. CDR3 length equals 14 residues. The CDR3 nucleotides read TGTGCCTGGAGTGTGTGGGGGGTCTACAATGAGCAGTTCTTC. This sequence encodes CAWSVWGVYNEQFF.

The chain has TRBV5-1 and TRBJ1-6, with D possibly matching TRBD1 (5 bases). Germline V lookup: CDR1 SGHRS, CDR2 YFSETQ. Trimming took 4 bases from V and 0 from J, leaving 14 bases between them. The CDR3 runs 17 residues. CDR3 sequence (DNA): TGCGCCAGCAGCCCGGGACCGACGAGCTCCTATAATTCACCCCTCCACTTT. Protein product: CASSPGPTSSYNSPLHF.

CDR3 DNA sequence: TGTGCCAGCAGTCAACAGCGGACAGGGGGTTGGGATGGCTACACCTTC. Its translation: CASSQQRTGGWDGYTF. The chain joins TRBV25-1 to TRBJ1-2; TRBD1 agrees at 10 bases. Per germline, CDR1 MGHDK and CDR2 SYGVNS. The V gene end was trimmed by 5 bases and the J gene end by 6 bases; junction bases not matched to a gene: 12. The CDR3 contains 16 residues.

This sequence joins TRBV11-2 and TRBJ2-1, with TRBD2 matching over 7 bases. The germline gives CDR1 SGHAT, CDR2 FQNNGV. Trimming took 5 bases from V and 10 from J; bases not matched to a gene: 14. This CDR3 region has 15 residues. CDR3 nucleotide sequence: TGTGCCAGCAGCCGGGGGGAAACTAGTACGTGGGAGCAGTTCTTC. Residues: CASSRGETSTWEQFF. The full variable domain, rest sourced from reference TRBV11-2 and TRBJ2-1, is EAGVAQSPRYKIIEKRQSVAFWCNPISGHATLYWYQQILGQGPKLLIQFQNNGVVDDSQLPKDRFSAERLKGVDSTLKIQPAKLEDSAVYLCASSRGETSTWEQFFGPGTRLTVL.

In DNA form, the CDR3 reads TGTGCCAGCAGGTTACAGGTTAACACTGAAGCTTTCTTT. It translates to CASRLQVNTEAFF. The gene calls are TRBV12-3 or TRBV12-4 and TRBJ1-1; perhaps TRBD1 as D (5 bases). The V and J ends lost 6 bases and 2 bases respectively, with 10 bases between them. There are 13 residues in the CDR3.

This clonotype was seen only a few times. This sequence joins TRBV9 and TRBJ2-1, with a tentative D call TRBD2 (6 bases). Germline-derived CDR1 and CDR2 are SGDLS and YYNGEE. The length of the CDR3 is 18 residues. Trimming removed 4 bases from V and 0 bases from J, with 20 bases in between. The CDR3 region has the DNA TGTGCCAGCAGCCGACATTTGGAGACTAGACTCTCCTACAATGAGCAGTTCTTC. This encodes CASSRHLETRLSYNEQFF.

This clonotype was detected only a few times. The chain has TRBV5-1 and TRBJ1-1; D not certain. The CDR3 extends over 12 amino acids. The germline gives CDR1 SGHRS, CDR2 YFSETQ. V was pared by 0 bases and J by 11 bases, with 11 bases between. The CDR3 region has the DNA TGCGCCAGCAGCTTGGAATCTGCCGAGGCTTTCTTT. Its protein is CASSLESAEAFF.

The chain employs TRBV7-2 and TRBJ2-2; D is possibly TRBD1 (5 bases). Trimming took off 5 bases at V and 5 bases at J, with 15 bases between the two ends. Germline loops: CDR1 SGHTA, CDR2 FQGNSA. The CDR3 is 15 amino acids. The DNA of the CDR3 is TGTGCCAGCAGCAGAGTACAGGCTGGGACCGGGGAGCTGTTTTTT. Translating it yields CASSRVQAGTGELFF. Combining the CDR3 with reference TRBV7-2 and TRBJ2-2 gives the whole variable domain GAGVSQSPSNKVTEKGKDVELRCDPISGHTALYWYRQSLGQGLEFLIYFQGNSAPDKSGLPSDRFSAERTGGSVSTLTIQRTQQEDSAVYLCASSRVQAGTGELFFGEGSRLTVL.

Here the CDR3 reads CASSFRTEGGYTF. The CDR3 nucleotides are TGTGCCAGCAGCTTCCGGACAGAGGGAGGCTACACCTTC. This chain joins TRBV5-4 and TRBJ1-2; possibly TRBD1 for D (6 bases). V lost 2 bases and J lost 8, with 13 bases in between. CDR1 is SGHNT, CDR2 YYREEE, per germline (reference sequence). This CDR3 region has 13 residues. Full variable domain (missing parts from reference TRBV5-4 and TRBJ1-2): ETGVTQSPTHLIKTRGQQVTLRCSSQSGHNTVSWYQQALGQGPQFIFQYYREEENGRGNFPPRFSGLQFPNYSSELNVNALELDDSALYLCASSFRTEGGYTFGSGTRLTVV.

This clonotype was found a few times. This chain links TRBV4-2 with TRBJ2-3, with TRBD2 identical over 7 bases. Germline V gene data show CDR1 as LGHNA and CDR2 as YNFKEQ. V gave up 4 bases and J gave up 1 base; unmatched junction bases: 8. This CDR3 is built from 16 residues. The DNA of the CDR3 is TGTGCCAGCAGCCTCGCGGGGAGCGGGGGCACAGATACGCAGTATTTT. Translation gives CASSLAGSGGTDTQYF.

The chain is built from TRBV5-1 and TRBJ2-3; the D gene could be TRBD1 or TRBD2 (5 bases each). The V end was cut by 0 bases, the J end by 0 bases, with 11 bases between. This CDR3 has 16 residues. Germline CDR1 SGHRS, CDR2 YFSETQ. This CDR3 reads CASSLAIGASTDTQYF. CDR3 coding DNA: TGCGCCAGCAGCTTGGCCATCGGGGCAAGCACAGATACGCAGTATTTT.

The gene calls are TRBV7-2 and TRBJ2-5; either TRBD1 or TRBD2 may supply D (6 bases each). The CDR3 totals 16 residues. Between the trimmed V and J ends, which lost 5 bases and 2 bases, there was a span of 18 bases. Germline V gene data show CDR1 as SGHTA and CDR2 as FQGNSA. The CDR3 DNA reads TGTGCCAGCAGCCTTTATGGCCGGAGGGGGCAAGAGACCCAGTACTTC. It translates to CASSLYGRRGQETQYF.

This clonotype occurred a few times. The CDR3 sequence: CAVTGVPPGELFF. CDR3 bases: TGTGCCGTGACAGGGGTTCCTCCCGGGGAGCTGTTTTTT. The rearrangement links TRBV10-3 to TRBJ2-2, with TRBD1 matching over 8 bases. The junction had 8 bases not matched to a gene; V was cut back by 11 bases and J by 6 bases. This CDR3 has 13 residues. The germline V gene encodes CDR1 ENHRY and CDR2 SYGVKD.

The chain uses TRBV12-3 or TRBV12-4 and TRBJ1-2; TRBD1 might be the D (6 bases). Trimming stripped 5 bases from V and 3 bases from J, with 19 bases between. The CDR3 is made up of 16 amino acids. The CDR3: CASSLMGGPAHYGYTF. DNA for the CDR3: TGTGCCAGCAGTCTCATGGGGGGCCCCGCGCACTATGGCTACACCTTC.

J is TRBJ2-7 and V is TRBV29-1; TRBD1 matches at 7 bases. Per the germline V gene, CDR1 is SQVTM and CDR2 is ANQGSEA. J lost 5 bases, V lost 4 bases, and 8 bases had no gene match. This CDR3 is 13 amino acids long. CDR3: CSVGAGGRDEQYF. DNA for the CDR3: TGCAGCGTTGGTGCAGGGGGTAGGGACGAGCAGTACTTC.

This clonotype came up a few times. V usage is TRBV6-5 and J usage is TRBJ2-7, with D unresolved. Germline-derived CDR1 and CDR2 are MNHEY and SVGAGI. The V end lost 0 bases, the J end lost 3 bases, and 9 bases lay between the germline ends. The length of the CDR3 is 14 residues. CDR3 sequence: CASSYSGPGYEQYF. The CDR3 DNA reads as TGTGCCAGCAGTTACTCCGGTCCGGGCTACGAGCAGTACTTC.

This clonotype was observed a few times. The genes are TRBV7-2 and TRBJ2-4; TRBD2 agrees at 12 bases. The V gene's germline CDR1 is SGHTA and CDR2 FQGNSA. The CDR3 has 17 amino acids. V lost 6 bases to trimming and J lost 2 bases; unmatched junction nucleotides: 8. CDR3 nucleotides: TGTGCCAGCAGACCTAGCGGGGGGGCGCCCTCCAAAAACATTCAGTACTTC. Translated: CASRPSGGAPSKNIQYF.

The chain joins TRBV6-4 to TRBJ2-3; TRBD2 aligns across 10 bases. The CDR3 has 15 amino acids. V shed 2 bases, J shed 7 bases, and the junction held 6 bases outside the gene matches. The germline V gene encodes CDR1 MRHNA and CDR2 SNTAGT. CDR3 residues: CASSDERGGEHTQYF. Here the CDR3 DNA reads TGTGCCAGCAGTGACGAGCGGGGGGGAGAGCATACGCAGTATTTT.

The V and J genes are TRBV6-5 and TRBJ2-1; D ambiguous. The CDR3 runs to 18 residues. Trimming shortened V by 0 bases and J by 0 bases, and 15 bases separated the two germline ends. Germline values: CDR1 MNHEY, CDR2 SVGAGI. CDR3 nucleotides: TGTGCCAGCAGTTACTCGATGCCCGATGTGTTCTCCTACAATGAGCAGTTCTTC. It is translated as CASSYSMPDVFSYNEQFF.

The rearrangement links TRBV10-3 to TRBJ2-1; 11 bases map to TRBD2. This CDR3 comprises 16 residues. V trimming: 6 bases; J trimming: 9 bases; junction bases outside the gene matches: 13. Germline values: CDR1 ENHRY, CDR2 SYGVKD. The CDR3 loop is CAIRPSGGPVIVEQFF. DNA for the CDR3: TGTGCCATCAGACCTAGCGGGGGGCCAGTAATTGTTGAGCAGTTCTTC.